This entry lists 11 T cell receptor beta chains sequenced from one sample in a study of cytomegalovirus exposure and HLA in healthy donors. Both 60 Vbeta primers and 13 Jbeta primers went into the PCR. Sequencing used immunoSEQ multiplex PCR; TCRdb keeps in-frame clones, though not all of them. Among 170,000 or so clones listed, about 80% were seen once. The sample consisted of PBMCs. The receptors were gathered from a man aged 25-40 years in good health and CMV-seropositive.

V gene TRBV6-5 combines with J gene TRBJ2-7; the D is unclear. Germline-derived CDR1 and CDR2 are MNHEY and SVGAGI. Trimming left V 5 bases short and J 0 bases short, with 5 bases between. This CDR3 is built from 12 residues. The CDR3 region is CASSLSSYEQYF. The CDR3 nucleotides are TGTGCCAGCAGTCTGAGCTCCTACGAGCAGTACTTC.

This rearrangement joins TRBV5-1 to TRBJ2-5; 8 bases map to TRBD2. The CDR3 is 16 residues long. Germline V gives CDR1 SGHRS, CDR2 YFSETQ. V trimming: 1 base; J trimming: 0 bases; junction bases outside the gene matches: 5. DNA for the CDR3: TGCGCCAGCAGCTTGAGGGCTAGCGGGTACCAAGAGACCCAGTACTTC. Translated: CASSLRASGYQETQYF.

In nucleotides, the CDR3 is TGTGCCAGCAGCTTATCCGGGGACTATGGCTACACCTTC. It translates to CASSLSGDYGYTF. The V and J genes are TRBV7-9 and TRBJ1-2; D call uncertain. The CDR3 has 13 residues. The germline V gene has CDR1 SEHNR and CDR2 FQNEAQ (reference sequence). The V gene lost 2 bases and the J gene lost 3 bases, with 7 bases spanning the gap.

The CDR3 region is CASSFQGMDPYGYTF. CDR3 DNA sequence: TGTGCCAGCAGTTTTCAGGGGATGGACCCCTATGGCTACACCTTC. V gene TRBV28 combines with J gene TRBJ1-2; D possibly corresponds to TRBD1 (6 bases). CDR3 size: 15 residues. Germline CDR1 reads MDHEN; CDR2 reads SYDVKM. V lost 3 bases to trimming and J lost 4 bases, with 15 bases between them.

The chain recombines TRBV4-1 with TRBJ1-2; no reliable D call. V was trimmed by 0 bases and J by 2 bases, leaving 10 bases between them. The V gene's germline CDR1 is MGHRA and CDR2 YSYEKL. The CDR3 spans 15 residues. This CDR3 is CASSQDPGKNYGYTF. The CDR3 DNA reads TGCGCCAGCAGCCAAGATCCCGGGAAGAACTATGGCTACACCTTC.

This clone was seen once. The chain carries TRBV18 and TRBJ1-5; a weak D match, TRBD1 (5 bases). V was pared by 3 bases and J by 3 bases, with 6 bases between. The CDR3 spans 13 residues. Germline lookup yields CDR1 KGHSH and CDR2 LQKENI. Written as DNA, the CDR3 is TGTGCCAGCTCACCGACAGTCAATCAGCCCCAGCATTTT. Protein sequence: CASSPTVNQPQHF.

This clone was seen only once. The chain employs TRBV6-5 and TRBJ1-1, with D perhaps matching TRBD1 (6 bases). Germline V gene data show CDR1 as MNHEY and CDR2 as SVGAGI. The CDR3 is 14 residues long. The V end lost 2 bases, the J end lost 1 base, and 8 bases lay between the germline ends. The CDR3 loop reads CASSYGRGNTEAFF. As DNA, the CDR3 is TGTGCCAGCAGTTACGGCAGGGGGAACACTGAAGCTTTCTTT.

The V gene is TRBV7-2, the J gene TRBJ2-7; 12 nucleotides agree with TRBD2. The V and J ends lost 1 base and 9 bases, in that order; junction bases with no gene match: 4. The CDR3 runs to 14 residues. From germline, CDR1 is SGHTA and CDR2 FQGNSA. CDR3 sequence: CASSLGLAGGRQYF. The CDR3, as DNA: TGTGCCAGCAGCTTAGGCCTAGCGGGGGGGCGGCAGTACTTC. Combining the CDR3 with reference TRBV7-2 and TRBJ2-7 gives the whole variable domain GAGVSQSPSNKVTEKGKDVELRCDPISGHTALYWYRQSLGQGLEFLIYFQGNSAPDKSGLPSDRFSAERTGGSVSTLTIQRTQQEDSAVYLCASSLGLAGGRQYFGPGTRLTVT.

The chain has TRBV10-2 and TRBJ2-5; TRBD1 is a possible D gene (6 bases). This CDR3 is 15 amino acids long. CDR1 and CDR2 from the germline V gene are WSHSY and SAAADI. The V gene lost 4 bases and the J gene lost 1 base, with 13 bases spanning the gap. The CDR3 DNA reads TGCGCCAGCAGTGTGACAGGCCCGAGCCAAGAGACCCAGTACTTC. This translates into CASSVTGPSQETQYF.

CDR3 in DNA: TGTGCCAGCAGCTTCCGGGACAGTCATGCATATACGCAGTATTTT. Translated, it gives CASSFRDSHAYTQYF. V is TRBV5-6 and J is TRBJ2-3; 7 nucleotides align to TRBD1. Germline values: CDR1 SGHDT, CDR2 YYEEEE. This CDR3 contains 15 residues. J lost 7 bases, V lost 2 bases, and 10 bases had no gene match.

This clone was counted between two and nine times. The genes are TRBV7-9 and TRBJ1-5; D is unresolved. Germline CDR1 SEHNR, CDR2 FQNEAQ (reference sequence). The CDR3 loop spans 16 amino acids. Trimming removed 3 bases at V and 0 bases at J, with 12 bases between. The CDR3 DNA reads as TGTGCCAGCAGCTTCGGGGAATGGGATAGCAATCAGCCCCAGCATTTT. It specifies CASSFGEWDSNQPQHF.